The 4 T cell receptor beta chains in this list originate from one sample, sequenced in a study of OX40 agonist ivuxolimab in advanced cancers. Some clones are missing from TCRdb's copy, which holds only in-frame ones; the method was immunoSEQ multiplex PCR. The table lists about 78,000 clones, roughly four fifths of them singletons. Sample: CD4+ or CD8+ T cells sorted from blood, taken in a trial of the OX40 agonist ivuxolimab. The receptors come from an adult with an advanced solid tumor such as melanoma, head and neck, liver or kidney cancer.

The chain is built from TRBV30 and TRBJ1-2; the D gene is possibly TRBD1 (5 bases). The length of the CDR3 is 15 residues. Germline V gives CDR1 GTSNPN, CDR2 SVGIG (reference sequence). The V end lost 0 bases, the J end lost 1 base, and 12 bases lay between the germline ends. CDR3 region: CAWSVSGPLNYGYTF. The CDR3 coding sequence is TGTGCCTGGAGTGTATCGGGACCGCTTAACTATGGCTACACCTTC.

The V gene is TRBV2, the J gene TRBJ1-1, with D perhaps matching TRBD1 (6 bases). The CDR3 covers 13 residues. V was trimmed by 7 bases and J by 1 base, leaving 10 bases between them. CDR1 is SNHLY and CDR2 is FYNNEI in the germline V gene. The CDR3 region has the DNA TGTGCCAGCACCGAACAGGGGAACACTGAAGCTTTCTTT. Translation gives CASTEQGNTEAFF.

The chain links TRBV27 to TRBJ1-3, with D uncertain. Trimming stripped 5 bases from V and 2 bases from J, with 10 bases between. The CDR3 has 14 residues. CDR1 is MNHEY and CDR2 is SMNVEV in the germline V gene (reference sequence). DNA for the CDR3: TGTGCCAGCAGTCCTTGGGCCCCTGGAAACACCATATATTTT. It yields the protein CASSPWAPGNTIYF.

This clone was observed once. CDR3 bases: TGTGCCAGCAGTGGGACAGGGGGCAATCAGCCCCAGCATTTT. Amino acids: CASSGTGGNQPQHF. This chain uses TRBV2 with TRBJ1-5, with TRBD1 matching over 9 bases. The junction had 0 bases not matched to a gene; V was cut back by 4 bases and J by 2 bases. Germline values: CDR1 SNHLY, CDR2 FYNNEI. This CDR3 contains 14 residues.